This T cell receptor (beta chain) derives from a study of blood T cells in healthy people across ages. Notes on the study in general: There were more naive CD4+ cells and higher diversity in long-lived donors than in aged donors.

A second PCR, run for about 6 to 12 cycles, used a sample-barcoded 5' primer plus a J-beta primer mix. TCRdb itself ran the 5' RACE reads through MiXCR, one entry per CDR3 protein. Of about 930,000 distinct CDR3 sequences listed, 25% to 35% were seen once; the top ten hold about a tenth. The V end lost 2 bases, the J end lost 6 bases, and 11 bases lay between the germline ends. Looked up from germline, CDR1 is MDHEN and CDR2 is SYDVKM. This CDR3 has 13 amino acids. This clonotype was counted only a few times. Its antigen is unidentified. Another study also made use of these data, one on T cells of mothers and their children.

The sequenced sample was blood. The rearrangement links TRBV28 to TRBJ2-7; D unresolved. The source of this sequence is a woman aged 40 to 49 in good health. CDR3 region: CASSLGVASEQYF. The CDR3 region has the DNA TGTGCCAGCAGTTTAGGAGTTGCATCCGAGCAGTACTTC. The full variable domain, with the rest looked up from reference TRBV28 and TRBJ2-7, is DVKVTQSSRYLVKRTGEKVFLECVQDMDHENMFWYRQDPGLGLRLIYFSYDVKMKEKGDIPEGYSVSREKKERFSLILESASTNQTSMYLCASSLGVASEQYFGPGTRLTVT.